This section outlines one T cell receptor beta chain sequence together with its context. Its specificity is not known. The sample originates from a study of cytotoxic CD8 clonotypes in ibrutinib-treated CLL. Whole-study results and caveats: Samples from sustained-remission and progressing patients were taken at different times. The clonality went up when patients responded to ibrutinib and dropped back toward baseline at progression.

Per the germline V gene, CDR1 is MNHEY and CDR2 is SMNVEV (reference sequence). Trimming stripped 8 bases from V and 4 bases from J, with 13 bases between. The CDR3 has 13 residues. Some clones are missing from TCRdb's copy, which holds only in-frame ones; the method was immunoSEQ multiplex PCR. The sample holds about 300,000 clones, around 69% seen once. Sequenced material: PBMCs, taken at disease progression, from a patient treated with ibrutinib. The chain recombines TRBV27 with TRBJ2-3, with D possibly TRBD2 on 6 matching bases. The receptor was isolated from a human donor with chronic lymphocytic leukemia. The CDR3: CASRGSGADTQYF. In DNA form, the CDR3 reads TGTGCCAGCCGAGGCTCGGGAGCAGATACGCAGTATTTT.